This T cell receptor (beta chain) was documented in a study of T cell repertoires in cytomegalovirus infection. A word on this clonotype: Its antigen is unknown.

Germline V CDR1 and CDR2: SGHRS, YFSETQ. This CDR3 is 16 amino acids long. J gave up 6 bases and V 5 bases, and 12 bases lay outside the gene matches. TCRdb passed the reads through MiXCR, listing each CDR3 protein once. This table has hundreds of thousands of distinct CDR3 sequences, around 32% appearing once. Sequenced material: cultured PBMCs, taken from culture after CMV antigen stimulation. This TCR came from a human donor in good health (CMV status not recorded). Some clones in this sample may be carry-over from other donors' samples. V and J are TRBV5-1 and TRBJ2-1, with TRBD1 identical over 9 bases. CDR3 in DNA: TGCGCCAGCAGGCAATTCGGGACAGGGAAGTTCAATGAGCAGTTCTTC. Protein: CASRQFGTGKFNEQFF.